A selection of T cell receptor beta chains follows, all from one sample in a study of T cell responses to AZD1222 COVID-19 vaccine. TCRdb's copy holds only in-frame clones and misses some; the assay was immunoSEQ multiplex PCR. The data show tens of thousands of clones, approximately 86% seen once. This sample comprised peripheral blood, obtained 28 days after the second AZD1222 dose. These receptors all stem from an adult who received the AZD1222 COVID-19 vaccine. Both conserved end residues are part of each CDR3. Fields, in order: V gene, clone size, J gene, D gene, CDR3 protein, CDR3 DNA. The D gene is left open where the match is weak. Clone size is given for some rows only: seen once, a few or many times, or a class if the clone is expanded.

TRBV7-8	-	TRBJ2-5	-	CASSPIRPLGKETQYF	TGTGCCAGCAGCCCTATCAGACCTCTGGGGAAGGAGACCCAGTACTTC
TRBV19	-	TRBJ2-7	TRBD1	CATSGQGGWEQYF	TGTGCCACCTCCGGACAGGGTGGTTGGGAGCAGTACTTC
TRBV28	-	TRBJ2-7	TRBD1	CASSLWDRGTFSEQYF	TGTGCCAGCAGTTTATGGGACAGGGGAACCTTTTCCGAGCAGTACTTC
TRBV5-1	-	TRBJ1-1	TRBD1	CASSLGQGWDTEAFF	TGCGCCAGCAGCTTAGGACAGGGTTGGGACACTGAAGCTTTCTTT
TRBV7-9	-	TRBJ1-2	-	CASGAGTNYGYTF	TGTGCCAGCGGTGCAGGGACTAACTATGGCTACACCTTC
TRBV2	-	TRBJ1-5	TRBD1	CASSLGQGHQPQHF	TGTGCCAGCAGTTTGGGACAGGGGCACCAGCCCCAGCATTTT
TRBV6-5	-	TRBJ1-6	-	CASSQGRPYNSPLHF	TGTGCCAGCAGCCAGGGGCGACCCTATAATTCACCCCTCCACTTT
TRBV7-9	-	TRBJ1-5	-	CASSPMGHSNQPQHF	TGTGCCAGCAGCCCGATGGGGCATAGCAATCAGCCCCAGCATTTT
TRBV6-1	once	TRBJ2-5	-	CASSELRGGETQYF	TGTGCCAGCAGTGAACTGAGGGGTGGAGAGACCCAGTACTTC
TRBV4-2	-	TRBJ1-2	-	CASEGRGYGYTF	TGTGCCAGCGAGGGTCGGGGATATGGCTACACCTTC
TRBV11-3	-	TRBJ2-1	-	CASSLVNSPNEQFF	TGTGCCAGCAGCTTAGTTAATAGCCCAAATGAGCAGTTCTTC
TRBV5-5	-	TRBJ1-5	TRBD1	CASSLFFGQAFNQPQHF	TGTGCCAGCAGCTTGTTTTTCGGACAGGCTTTCAATCAGCCCCAGCATTTT
TRBV27	once	TRBJ2-7	-	CASSFDGNYEQYF	TGTGCCAGCAGTTTCGACGGAAACTACGAGCAGTACTTC
TRBV5-1	-	TRBJ2-7	-	CASSLSPYEQYF	TGCGCCAGCAGCTTATCACCCTACGAGCAGTACTTC
TRBV28	-	TRBJ1-6	TRBD1	CASSPGTGGSYNSPLHF	TGTGCCAGCAGTCCCGGGACAGGGGGCTCCTATAATTCACCCCTCCACTTT
TRBV7-3	-	TRBJ2-2	TRBD1	CASSFGTGGFGELFF	TGTGCCAGCAGCTTTGGGACAGGGGGCTTCGGGGAGCTGTTTTTT
TRBV7-2	once	TRBJ1-2	TRBD1	CAWRQGALQGYTF	TGTGCCTGGAGGCAGGGGGCCCTACAAGGCTACACCTTC
TRBV7-9	-	TRBJ1-6	TRBD1	CASSSGTDYSPLHF	TGTGCCAGCAGCTCCGGGACAGATTATTCACCCCTCCACTTT
TRBV6-6	-	TRBJ2-2	-	CASSYYTAEELFF	TGTGCCAGCAGTTACTATACGGCCGAGGAGCTGTTTTTT
TRBV6-5	-	TRBJ1-2	-	CAASDGSNYGYTF	TGTGCCGCGTCGGACGGATCTAACTATGGCTACACCTTC
TRBV28	-	TRBJ1-6	-	CASRGRVNSPLHF	TGTGCCAGCAGGGGCAGGGTTAATTCACCCCTCCACTTT
TRBV7-9	-	TRBJ2-3	-	CASSLLRGNTDTQYF	TGTGCCAGCAGCTTACTCAGGGGAAACACAGATACGCAGTATTTT
TRBV10-3	-	TRBJ1-1	TRBD1	CAISSQGTEAFF	TGTGCCATCAGTTCACAGGGGACTGAAGCTTTCTTT
TRBV19	-	TRBJ1-5	-	CASTTSGTGNQPQHF	TGTGCCAGTACAACTTCGGGGACGGGCAATCAGCCCCAGCATTTT
TRBV7-6	-	TRBJ2-7	-	CASSVRGLEEQYF	TGTGCCAGCAGTGTAAGGGGGTTAGAGGAGCAGTACTTC
TRBV18	-	TRBJ1-1	TRBD1	CASSPGTGAMNTEAFF	TGTGCCAGCTCACCCGGGACAGGGGCTATGAACACTGAAGCTTTCTTT
TRBV4-1	-	TRBJ2-7	-	CASSQLPETYEQYF	TGCGCCAGCAGCCAATTACCGGAGACCTACGAGCAGTACTTC
TRBV27	-	TRBJ2-6	-	CASRSLSGANVLTF	TGTGCCAGCAGATCCCTCTCTGGGGCCAACGTCCTGACTTTC
TRBV11-2	-	TRBJ2-7	-	CASSLDPGTSEQYF	TGTGCCAGCAGCTTAGACCCGGGGACGAGCGAGCAGTACTTC